This T cell receptor (beta chain) appears in the sequencing data of a study of blood T cell repertoires in COVID-19. About the research overall: Material from acute and convalescent COVID-19 was sourced from the United States, Italy and Spain. The analysed material was cDNA or gDNA that came from T cells, B-cell-depleted T cells, or PBMCs.

Germline loops: CDR1 MNHEY, CDR2 SMNVEV (reference sequence). The CDR3 is made up of 16 amino acids. The J segment lost 3 bases and the V segment lost 5 bases, leaving 9 bases of the junction unmatched. The repertoire was sequenced with immunoSEQ multiplex PCR; TCRdb's copy has only in-frame clones and lacks some. The profile shows 150,000 to 200,000 clones, approximately 90% of them singletons. The sequenced material came from peripheral blood. The chain employs TRBV27 and TRBJ2-3; TRBD1 aligns across 9 bases. The TCR sequence derives from a woman in her fifties or sixties who had recovered from COVID-19. Written as DNA, the CDR3 is TGTGCCAGCAGTGTCCGGGACAGGGTAAGAACAGATACGCAGTATTTT. It yields the protein CASSVRDRVRTDTQYF.